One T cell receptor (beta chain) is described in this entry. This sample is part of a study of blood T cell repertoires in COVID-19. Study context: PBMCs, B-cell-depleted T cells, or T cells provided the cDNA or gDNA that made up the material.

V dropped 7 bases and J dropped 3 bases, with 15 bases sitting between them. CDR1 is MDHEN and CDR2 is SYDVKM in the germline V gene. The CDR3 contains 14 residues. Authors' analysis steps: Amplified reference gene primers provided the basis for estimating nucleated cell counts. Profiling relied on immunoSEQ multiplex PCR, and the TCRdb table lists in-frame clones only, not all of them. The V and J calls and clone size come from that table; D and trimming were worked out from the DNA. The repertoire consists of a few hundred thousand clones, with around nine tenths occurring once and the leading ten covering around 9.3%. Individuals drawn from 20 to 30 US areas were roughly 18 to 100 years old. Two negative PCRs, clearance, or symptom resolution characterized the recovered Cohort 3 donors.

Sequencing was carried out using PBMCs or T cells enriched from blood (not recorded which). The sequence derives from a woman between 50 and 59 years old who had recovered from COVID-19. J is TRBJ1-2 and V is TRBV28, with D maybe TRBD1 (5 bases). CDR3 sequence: CASTRGGTHYGYTF. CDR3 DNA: TGTGCCAGCACCAGAGGCGGGACGCACTATGGCTACACCTTC.